The rows below give T cell receptor beta chains drawn from one sample of a study of blood T cell repertoires in COVID-19. Only in-frame clones appear in the TCRdb table, and some are missing; sequencing was by immunoSEQ multiplex PCR. Of about 180,000 clones in the sample, around 83% are singletons; the top ten hold 1.5%. Sequencing used peripheral blood. These TCRs come from a human donor in a cohort sampled during active COVID-19. Each CDR3 is given with its conserved first and last residue. A D gene is named only where the DNA matches it firmly. The size of a clone is reported for some rows only, either as once, few or many, or as a class for expanded clones.

J	size	V	D	DNA	CDR3
TRBJ1-1	.	TRBV12-3/TRBV12-4	.	TGTGCCAGCAGCCAAACACGTAACACTGAAGCTTTCTTT	CASSQTRNTEAFF
TRBJ1-1	.	TRBV18	TRBD1	TGTGCCAGCTCACCACAGGGGGCATTTAAGAACACTGAAGCTTTCTTT	CASSPQGAFKNTEAFF
TRBJ2-3	.	TRBV12-3/TRBV12-4	.	TGTGCCAGCAGTCCTAGCACAGATACGCAGTATTTT	CASSPSTDTQYF
TRBJ2-2	.	TRBV4-2	.	TGTGCCAGCAGCCAAGAGGGGGGATACACCGGGGAGCTGTTTTTT	CASSQEGGYTGELFF
TRBJ1-3	.	TRBV9	TRBD1	TGTGCCAGCAGCCCTAGACAGGGGTACTCTGGAAACACCATATATTTT	CASSPRQGYSGNTIYF
TRBJ2-7	.	TRBV12-3/TRBV12-4	.	TGTGCCAGCACCACCTCGCGCGGAGAGCAGTACTTC	CASTTSRGEQYF
TRBJ1-3	.	TRBV28	.	TGTGCCAGCAGTCCCACCCCGAGCTCTGGAAACACCATATATTTT	CASSPTPSSGNTIYF
TRBJ1-1	once	TRBV29-1	TRBD1	TGCAGCGTTGAAGATACAGGGGCGAGCACTGAAGCTTTCTTT	CSVEDTGASTEAFF
TRBJ2-7	.	TRBV7-2	.	TGTGCCAGCAGCTCCGGGACACCATACGAGCAGTACTTC	CASSSGTPYEQYF
TRBJ2-5	.	TRBV5-3	TRBD1	TGTGCCAGAAGCTCTCAACAGGGGCGGGAGACCCAGTACTTC	CARSSQQGRETQYF
TRBJ2-1	.	TRBV5-4	.	TGTGCCAGCAGCTTGGCTGGAGGCGCCTACAATGAGCAGTTCTTC	CASSLAGGAYNEQFF
TRBJ1-2	.	TRBV19	TRBD1	TGTGCCAGTAGTAAACAGAGGGGACAGGGTAACTATGGCTACACCTTC	CASSKQRGQGNYGYTF
TRBJ2-7	.	TRBV28	TRBD1	TGTGCCAGCAGTCTGTACAGGGGTTCTTACGAGCAGTACTTC	CASSLYRGSYEQYF
TRBJ2-1	.	TRBV15	.	TGTGCCACCAGCAGAGAACGGGGAAAGGAGCAGTTCTTC	CATSRERGKEQFF
TRBJ2-7	.	TRBV6-5	.	TGTGCCAGCAGTTACGACAATTCCTACGAGCAGTACTTC	CASSYDNSYEQYF
TRBJ2-5	.	TRBV6-2/TRBV6-3	TRBD2	TGTGCCAGCAGTGTTATAGCGGGAGCGTCTGAGACCCAGTACTTC	CASSVIAGASETQYF
TRBJ2-1	.	TRBV19	TRBD2	TGTGCCAGTAGTATCCGGCGGGGGAGCTCCTACAATGAGCAGTTCTTC	CASSIRRGSSYNEQFF
TRBJ1-2	.	TRBV6-5	.	TGTGCCAGCAGTTCGGCAGGGGCGGACTATGGCTACACCTTC	CASSSAGADYGYTF
TRBJ1-2	.	TRBV4-1	.	TGCGCCAGCAGCCAAAGTGGGGCGGGGTGGACTGCATATGGCTACACCTTC	CASSQSGAGWTAYGYTF
TRBJ1-5	few	TRBV18	.	TGTGCCAGCTCACCGGGGGGTGACGGCAATCAGCCCCAGCATTTT	CASSPGGDGNQPQHF
TRBJ1-1	.	TRBV10-3	.	TGTGCCATCAGGACAGATCTAAACACTGAAGCTTTCTTT	CAIRTDLNTEAFF
TRBJ2-7	.	TRBV9	TRBD1	TGTGCCAGCAGCGTTATACCAGTAACAGGGGTAGAGCAGTACTTC	CASSVIPVTGVEQYF
TRBJ2-7	.	TRBV27	TRBD2	TGTGCCAGCAGTTTATCGGTCCCGGGACTAGCGGGAGGGCCTGCCTACGAGCAGTACTTC	CASSLSVPGLAGGPAYEQYF
TRBJ1-6	.	TRBV7-8	TRBD1	TGTGCCAGCAGCTTAGCCGGGACAGGGGGAAATTCACCCCTCCACTTT	CASSLAGTGGNSPLHF
TRBJ2-5	.	TRBV29-1	TRBD2	TGCAGCGTTAAAGCTAGCGGGCTAAGGGAGACCCAGTACTTC	CSVKASGLRETQYF
TRBJ2-7	.	TRBV6-5	TRBD1	TGTGCCAGCAGTTACAGGGACAGGGGACTCTACGAGCAGTACTTC	CASSYRDRGLYEQYF
TRBJ2-7	.	TRBV7-2	TRBD1	TGTGCCAGCAGCTTAGCTGGACAGGGTTACGAGCAGTACTTC	CASSLAGQGYEQYF
TRBJ1-2	once	TRBV4-3	TRBD1	TGCGCCAGCAGCCCCACGGGGACAGGGAACTATGGCTACACCTTC	CASSPTGTGNYGYTF
TRBJ1-2	.	TRBV12-3/TRBV12-4	.	TGTGCCAGCAGTCCAGGGGACGGCTACACCTTC	CASSPGDGYTF
TRBJ1-4	.	TRBV5-1	TRBD1	TGCGCCAGCAGCGAGGGGACAGGTGTTGAAAAACTGTTTTTT	CASSEGTGVEKLFF
TRBJ2-5	.	TRBV28	.	TGTGCCAGCAGTTTCCCCTGGGCCCAGGACGTGGGAGTGGGGCAAGAGACCCAGTACTTC	CASSFPWAQDVGVGQETQYF
TRBJ1-6	few	TRBV6-5	.	TGTGCCAGTAGGACAGTTAATTCACCCCTCCACTTT	CASRTVNSPLHF
TRBJ2-6	.	TRBV5-1	TRBD1	TGCGCCAGCAGCTTGGTAGGGGACAGGGTTACTGGGGCCAACGTCCTGACTTTC	CASSLVGDRVTGANVLTF
TRBJ1-1	.	TRBV14	.	TGTGCCAGCAGCCCTCCGACAAGGAACACTGAAGCTTTCTTT	CASSPPTRNTEAFF
TRBJ2-5	.	TRBV2	.	TGTGCCAGCAGTGAATGGGAGAAGACCCAGTACTTC	CASSEWEKTQYF
TRBJ1-3	.	TRBV27	.	TGTGCCAGCAGTTTTGCGAGCTCTGGAAACACCATATATTTT	CASSFASSGNTIYF
TRBJ2-3	once	TRBV5-1	TRBD1	TGCGCCAGCAGCTTGGGACAGGGGGCGTATACGCAGTATTTT	CASSLGQGAYTQYF
TRBJ2-7	once	TRBV27	TRBD1	TGTGCCAGCAGCCACCGGGACAGCTACGAGCAGTACTTC	CASSHRDSYEQYF
TRBJ1-2	.	TRBV3-1/TRBV3-2	TRBD1	TGTGCCAGCAGCTCACGACAGGGCCGGAGAGGCTACACCTTC	CASSSRQGRRGYTF
TRBJ2-5	.	TRBV4-2	TRBD2	TGTGCCAGCAGCCCCCCCGGCGGGGGGGCAGGATTGGAGACCCAGTACTTC	CASSPPGGGAGLETQYF
TRBJ2-1	.	TRBV24-1	TRBD1	TGTGCCACCAGTGACCCGGGACAGGTAGACAATGAGCAGTTCTTC	CATSDPGQVDNEQFF
TRBJ2-2	.	TRBV28	TRBD1	TGTGCCAGCAGTTTTGTTGACAGGGACACCGGGGAGCTGTTTTTT	CASSFVDRDTGELFF
TRBJ2-7	.	TRBV27	TRBD1	TGTGCCAGCAGCCAGGGACAGCCGATCTACGAGCAGTACTTC	CASSQGQPIYEQYF
TRBJ2-3	.	TRBV4-2	TRBD1	TGTGCCAGCAGCCAAGGGAGTAGGACAGGGGCCACAGATACGCAGTATTTT	CASSQGSRTGATDTQYF
TRBJ2-5	.	TRBV18	.	TGTGCCAGCTCACCCGACAGTCTGGGGACCCAGTACTTC	CASSPDSLGTQYF